This T cell receptor beta chain was captured in a study of T-cell memory formation after mild COVID-19. Study background: TCR clustering was largely donor specific. Study results and limitations: Researchers report contracting CD4+ clones mostly in CM and EM, with CD8+ clones in EMRA. That cross-reactive memory joined was suggested by some responding clones appearing in pre-infection memory.

To note about this clonotype: Antigen: not known.

MiXCR, run by TCRdb on the 5' RACE reads, gives a single entry per CDR3 protein. The table has roughly 80,000 distinct CDR3 sequences, approximately 23% seen once; the top ten hold roughly 39%. Trimming pared 7 bases from V and 9 bases from J, leaving 10 bases between. Germline V gives CDR1 WSHSY, CDR2 SAAADI. The CDR3 is made up of 10 amino acids. The V and J genes are TRBV10-2 and TRBJ2-7, with D maybe TRBD2 (6 bases). Sequencing used PBMCs or a T cell subset sorted from them (not recorded which). The receptor comes from a man between 18 and 35 years old who had mild COVID-19 (a few samples of this study predate the infection). Cell type and time point are not known. The DNA for the CDR3 is TGCGCCAGCACTCCCGGGGGGCAGTACTTC. Translation gives CASTPGGQYF.